The 3 T cell receptor beta chains below were found in one sample sequenced in a study of T cell repertoires in cytomegalovirus infection. TCRdb reprocessed the reads with MiXCR, giving one entry per CDR3 protein. Among fewer than 900,000 distinct CDR3 sequences listed, 29% were seen once. No antigens are known for them. Here the sequenced sample was cultured CD8+ T cells from PBMCs, taken from culture after CMV antigen stimulation. These TCRs come from a human donor in good health (CMV status not recorded). Some clones in this sample may be carry-over from other donors' samples.

This clonotype turned up a few times. This rearrangement joins TRBV7-6 to TRBJ2-2; D is unclear. V shed 8 bases and J shed 1 base, with 14 bases lying between them. Germline V gives CDR1 SGHVS, CDR2 FNYEAQ. This CDR3 comprises 15 residues. This CDR3 reads CASWKGPMNTGELFF. CDR3 in DNA: TGTGCCAGCTGGAAAGGACCCATGAACACCGGGGAGCTGTTTTTT.

The genes are TRBV4-1 and TRBJ2-7; D not certain. There are 13 residues in the CDR3. Trimming pared 4 bases from V and 7 bases from J, leaving 14 bases between. In germline, CDR1 is MGHRA, CDR2 YSYEKL. The CDR3 protein is CASSPPSTLEQYF. CDR3 nucleotides: TGCGCCAGCAGCCCCCCGAGTACTCTGGAGCAGTACTTC.

This chain joins TRBV5-3 and TRBJ1-4; TRBD1 matches 7 bases. TRBV5-3 falls under the ORF class, with uncertain function. Losses at the gene ends were 8 bases for V and 5 bases for J; bases not matched to a gene: 12. The CDR3 length is 15 residues. The CDR3 bases are TGTGCCAGCAGCACCGGGACAGCTTCCAATGAAAAACTGTTTTTT. Its translation is CASSTGTASNEKLFF.